One sample yielded the 3 T cell receptor beta chains listed below, sequenced in a study of blood T cell repertoires in COVID-19. Here immunoSEQ multiplex PCR was the method, and the copy in TCRdb shows in-frame clones only, minus some. The sample has about 180,000 clones, roughly nine tenths seen once. The sample consisted of peripheral blood. All receptors derive from a man between 65 and 85 years old with active or convalescent COVID-19.

V gene TRBV18 combines with J gene TRBJ1-1; D ambiguous. The V and J ends lost 6 bases and 0 bases respectively, with 14 bases between them. The CDR3 extends over 15 amino acids. Germline assignment: CDR1 KGHSH and CDR2 LQKENI. CDR3 sequence reads: CASSFTSVMNTEAFF. Here the CDR3 DNA reads TGTGCCAGCTCCTTTACTTCGGTCATGAACACTGAAGCTTTCTTT.

This clone occurred once. This chain joins TRBV30 and TRBJ1-2, with 9 bases aligning to TRBD1. The CDR3 extends over 15 amino acids. V shed 3 bases, J shed 5 bases, and the junction held 10 bases outside the gene matches. Germline V gene data show CDR1 as GTSNPN and CDR2 as SVGIG (reference sequence). The CDR3, as DNA: TGTGCCTGGAGCGATAAGACAGGGGGAAGGTATGGCTACACCTTC. Translated, it gives CAWSDKTGGRYGYTF.

For the CDR3, the DNA is TGTGCCTGGGGGATCCGCTCCGGGTACGAGCAGTACTTC. Its translation is CAWGIRSGYEQYF. The gene calls are TRBV30 and TRBJ2-7; D remains ambiguous. Per germline, CDR1 GTSNPN and CDR2 SVGIG (reference sequence). Trimming removed 5 bases from V and 4 bases from J, with 15 bases in between. This CDR3 has 13 amino acids.